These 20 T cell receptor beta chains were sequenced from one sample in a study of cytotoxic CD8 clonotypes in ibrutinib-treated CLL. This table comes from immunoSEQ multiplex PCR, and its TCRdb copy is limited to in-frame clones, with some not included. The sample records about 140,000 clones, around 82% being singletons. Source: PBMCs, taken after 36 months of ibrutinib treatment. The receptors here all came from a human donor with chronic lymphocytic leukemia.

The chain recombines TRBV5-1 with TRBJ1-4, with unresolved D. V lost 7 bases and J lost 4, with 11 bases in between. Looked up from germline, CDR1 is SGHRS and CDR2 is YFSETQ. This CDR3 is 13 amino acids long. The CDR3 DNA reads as TGCGCCAGCGCTACCCAGAGTAATGAAAAACTGTTTTTT. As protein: CASATQSNEKLFF.

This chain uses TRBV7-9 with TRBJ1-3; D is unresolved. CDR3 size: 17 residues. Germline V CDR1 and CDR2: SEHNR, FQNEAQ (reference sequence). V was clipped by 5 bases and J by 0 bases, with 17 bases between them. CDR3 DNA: TGTGCCAGCAGCCCCCTCGCGGTCGCCCTCTCTGGAAACACCATATATTTT. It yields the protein CASSPLAVALSGNTIYF.

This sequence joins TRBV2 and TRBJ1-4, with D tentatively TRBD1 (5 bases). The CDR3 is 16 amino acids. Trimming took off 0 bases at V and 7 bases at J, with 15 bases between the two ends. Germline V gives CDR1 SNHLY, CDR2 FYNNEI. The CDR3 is CASSEALGRGFEKLFF. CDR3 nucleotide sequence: TGTGCCAGCAGTGAAGCTTTGGGGCGAGGTTTTGAAAAACTGTTTTTT. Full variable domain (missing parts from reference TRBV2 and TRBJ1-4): EPEVTQTPSHQVTQMGQEVILRCVPISNHLYFYWYRQILGQKVEFLVSFYNNEISEKSEIFDDQFSVERPDGSNFTLKIRSTKLEDSAMYFCASSEALGRGFEKLFFGSGTQLSVL.

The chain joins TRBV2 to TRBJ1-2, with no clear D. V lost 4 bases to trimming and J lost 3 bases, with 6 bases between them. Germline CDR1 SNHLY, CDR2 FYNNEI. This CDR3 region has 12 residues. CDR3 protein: CASSVRDYGYTF. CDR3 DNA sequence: TGTGCCAGCAGTGTACGGGACTATGGCTACACCTTC.

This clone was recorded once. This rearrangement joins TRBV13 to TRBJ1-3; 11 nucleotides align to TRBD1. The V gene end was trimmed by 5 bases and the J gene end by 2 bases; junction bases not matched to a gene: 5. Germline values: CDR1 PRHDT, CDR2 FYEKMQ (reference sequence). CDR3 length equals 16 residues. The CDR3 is CASSLSGQGAGNTIYF. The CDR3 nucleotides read TGTGCCAGCAGCCTTTCGGGACAGGGGGCTGGAAACACCATATATTTT. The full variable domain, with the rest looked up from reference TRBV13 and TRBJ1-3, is AAGVIQSPRHLIKEKRETATLKCYPIPRHDTVYWYQQGPGQDPQFLISFYEKMQSDKGSIPDRFSAQQFSDYHSELNMSSLELGDSALYFCASSLSGQGAGNTIYFGEGSWLTVV.

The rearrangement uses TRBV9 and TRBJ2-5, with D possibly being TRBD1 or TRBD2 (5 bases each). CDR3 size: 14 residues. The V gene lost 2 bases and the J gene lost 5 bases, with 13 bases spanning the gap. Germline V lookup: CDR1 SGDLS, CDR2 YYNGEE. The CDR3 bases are TGTGCCAGCAGCGTCTCTGTGGGGACGGAGACCCAGTACTTC. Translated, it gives CASSVSVGTETQYF. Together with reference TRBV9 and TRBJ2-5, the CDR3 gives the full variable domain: DSGVTQTPKHLITATGQRVTLRCSPRSGDLSVYWYQQSLDQGLQFLIQYYNGEERAKGNILERFSAQQFPDLHSELNLSSLELGDSALYFCASSVSVGTETQYFGPGTRLLVL.

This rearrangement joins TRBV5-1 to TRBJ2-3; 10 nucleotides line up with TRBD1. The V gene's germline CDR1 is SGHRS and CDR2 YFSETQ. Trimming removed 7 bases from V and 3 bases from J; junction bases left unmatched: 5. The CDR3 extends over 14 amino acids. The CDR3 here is CASVRDRGTDTQYF. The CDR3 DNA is TGCGCCAGCGTGCGGGACAGGGGTACAGATACGCAGTATTTT.

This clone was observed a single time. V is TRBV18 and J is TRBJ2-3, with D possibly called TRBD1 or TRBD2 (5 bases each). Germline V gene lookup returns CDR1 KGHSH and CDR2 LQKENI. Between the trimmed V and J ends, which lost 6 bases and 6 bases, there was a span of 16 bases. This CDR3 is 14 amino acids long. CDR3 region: CASSEGRGWDTQYF. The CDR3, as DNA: TGTGCCAGCTCCGAGGGCCGGGGCTGGGATACGCAGTATTTT.

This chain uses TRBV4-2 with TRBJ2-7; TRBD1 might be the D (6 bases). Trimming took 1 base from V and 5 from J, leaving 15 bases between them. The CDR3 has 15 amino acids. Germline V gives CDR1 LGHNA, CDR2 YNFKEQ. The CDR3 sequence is CASSQAARGWDEQYF. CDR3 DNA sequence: TGTGCCAGCAGCCAAGCGGCCAGGGGATGGGACGAGCAGTACTTC.

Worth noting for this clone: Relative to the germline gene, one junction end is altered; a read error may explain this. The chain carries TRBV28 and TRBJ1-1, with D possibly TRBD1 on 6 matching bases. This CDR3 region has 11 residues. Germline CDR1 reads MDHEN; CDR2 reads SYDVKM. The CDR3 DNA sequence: TGTGTCAGCAGCAGACAGGTTGAAGCTTTCTTT. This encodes CVSSRQVEAFF.

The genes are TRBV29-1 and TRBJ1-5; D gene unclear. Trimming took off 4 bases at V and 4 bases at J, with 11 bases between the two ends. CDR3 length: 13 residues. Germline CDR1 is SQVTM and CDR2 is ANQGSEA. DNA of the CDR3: TGCAGCGTTGCCGCGACCCTGAATCAGCCCCAGCATTTT. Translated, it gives CSVAATLNQPQHF.

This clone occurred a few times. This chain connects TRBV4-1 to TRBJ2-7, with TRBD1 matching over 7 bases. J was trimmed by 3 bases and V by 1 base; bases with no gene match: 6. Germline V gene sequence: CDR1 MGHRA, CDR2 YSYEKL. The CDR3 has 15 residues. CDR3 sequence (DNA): TGCGCCAGCAGCCAAGTCGGGACAGCACACTACGAGCAGTACTTC. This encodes CASSQVGTAHYEQYF.

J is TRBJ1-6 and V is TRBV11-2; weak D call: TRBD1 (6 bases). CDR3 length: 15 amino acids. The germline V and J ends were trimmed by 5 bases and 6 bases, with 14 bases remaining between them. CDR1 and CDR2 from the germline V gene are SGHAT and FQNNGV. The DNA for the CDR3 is TGTGCCAGCAGCGCGACACGGGGGCCTAATTCACCCCTCCACTTT. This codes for CASSATRGPNSPLHF.

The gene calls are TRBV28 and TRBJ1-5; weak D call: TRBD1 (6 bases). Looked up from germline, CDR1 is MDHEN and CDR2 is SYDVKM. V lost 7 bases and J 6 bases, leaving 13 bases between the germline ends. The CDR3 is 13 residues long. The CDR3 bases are TGTGCCAGCACCAACAGGGTAGGTCAGCCCCAGCATTTT. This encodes CASTNRVGQPQHF.

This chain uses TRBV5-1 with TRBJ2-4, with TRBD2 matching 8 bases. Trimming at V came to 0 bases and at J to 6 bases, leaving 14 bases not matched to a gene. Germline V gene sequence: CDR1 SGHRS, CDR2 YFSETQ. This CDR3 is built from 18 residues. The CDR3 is CASSLARDTGLAGNIQYF. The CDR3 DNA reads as TGCGCCAGCAGCTTGGCCCGGGACACCGGCCTAGCGGGAAACATTCAGTACTTC.

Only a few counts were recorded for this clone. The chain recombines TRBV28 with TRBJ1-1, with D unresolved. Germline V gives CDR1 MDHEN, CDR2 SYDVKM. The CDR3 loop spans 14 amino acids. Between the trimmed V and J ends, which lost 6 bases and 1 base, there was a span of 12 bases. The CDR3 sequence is CASSLLGSNTEAFF. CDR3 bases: TGTGCCAGCAGCCTCCTGGGGTCGAACACTGAAGCTTTCTTT.

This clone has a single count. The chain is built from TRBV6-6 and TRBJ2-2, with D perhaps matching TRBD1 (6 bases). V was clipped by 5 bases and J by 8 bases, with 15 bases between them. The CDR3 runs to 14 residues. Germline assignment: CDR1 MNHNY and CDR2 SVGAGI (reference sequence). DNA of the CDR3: TGTGCCAGCAGTGGTATACAGGGAACTGGGGAGCTGTTTTTT. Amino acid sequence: CASSGIQGTGELFF.

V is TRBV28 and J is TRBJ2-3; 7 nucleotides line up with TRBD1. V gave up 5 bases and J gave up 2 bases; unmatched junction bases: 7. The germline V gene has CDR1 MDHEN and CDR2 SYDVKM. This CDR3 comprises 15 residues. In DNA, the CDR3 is TGTGCCAGCAGTCCAAGACAGGGAACCACAGATACGCAGTATTTT. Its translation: CASSPRQGTTDTQYF.

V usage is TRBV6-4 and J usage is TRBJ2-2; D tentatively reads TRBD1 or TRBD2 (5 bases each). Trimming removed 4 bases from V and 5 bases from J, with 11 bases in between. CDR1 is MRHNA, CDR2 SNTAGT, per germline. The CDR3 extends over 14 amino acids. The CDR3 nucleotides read TGTGCCAGCAGTGTTCAGGGCGGGACCGGGGAGCTGTTTTTT. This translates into CASSVQGGTGELFF.

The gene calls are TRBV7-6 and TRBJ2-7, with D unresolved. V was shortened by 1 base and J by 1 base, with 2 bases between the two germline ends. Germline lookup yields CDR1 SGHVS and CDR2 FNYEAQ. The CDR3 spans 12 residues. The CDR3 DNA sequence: TGTGCCAGCAGCTTAGGTTCCTACGAGCAGTACTTC. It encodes CASSLGSYEQYF. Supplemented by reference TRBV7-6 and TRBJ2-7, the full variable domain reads GAGVSQSPRYKVTKRGQDVALRCDPISGHVSLYWYRQALGQGPEFLTYFNYEAQQDKSGLPNDRFSAERPEGSISTLTIQRTEQRDSAMYRCASSLGSYEQYFGPGTRLTVT.